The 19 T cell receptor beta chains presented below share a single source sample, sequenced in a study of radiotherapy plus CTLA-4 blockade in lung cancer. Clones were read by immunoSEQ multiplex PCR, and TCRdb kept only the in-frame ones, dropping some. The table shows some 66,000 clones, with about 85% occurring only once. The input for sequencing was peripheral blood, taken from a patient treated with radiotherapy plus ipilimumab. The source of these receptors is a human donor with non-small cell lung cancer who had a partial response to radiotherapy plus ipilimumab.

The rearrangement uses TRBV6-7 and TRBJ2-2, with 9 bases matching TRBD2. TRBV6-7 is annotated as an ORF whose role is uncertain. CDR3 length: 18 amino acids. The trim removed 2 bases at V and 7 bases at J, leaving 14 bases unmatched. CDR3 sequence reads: CASSYPGEGREGSGELFF. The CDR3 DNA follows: TGTGCCAGCAGTTACCCTGGAGAGGGGCGGGAGGGTAGCGGGGAGCTGTTTTTT.

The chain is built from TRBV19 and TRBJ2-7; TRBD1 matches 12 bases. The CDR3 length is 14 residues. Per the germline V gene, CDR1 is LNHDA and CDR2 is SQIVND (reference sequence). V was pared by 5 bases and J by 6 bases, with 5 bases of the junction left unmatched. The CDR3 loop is CASSSRDRGPEQYF. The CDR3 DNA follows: TGTGCCAGTAGTTCGCGGGACAGGGGGCCCGAGCAGTACTTC.

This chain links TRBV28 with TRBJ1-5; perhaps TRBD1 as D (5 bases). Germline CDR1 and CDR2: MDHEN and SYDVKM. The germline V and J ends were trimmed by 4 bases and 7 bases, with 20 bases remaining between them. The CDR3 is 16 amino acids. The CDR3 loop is CASSWKIRDSGQPQHF. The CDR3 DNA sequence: TGTGCCAGCAGTTGGAAAATTCGGGACTCGGGGCAGCCCCAGCATTTT.

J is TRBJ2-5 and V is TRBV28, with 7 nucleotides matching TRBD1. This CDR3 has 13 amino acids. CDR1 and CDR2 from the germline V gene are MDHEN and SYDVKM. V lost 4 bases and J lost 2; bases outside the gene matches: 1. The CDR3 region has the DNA TGTGCCAGCAGTTCGGGACAGCAAGAGACCCAGTACTTC. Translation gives CASSSGQQETQYF.

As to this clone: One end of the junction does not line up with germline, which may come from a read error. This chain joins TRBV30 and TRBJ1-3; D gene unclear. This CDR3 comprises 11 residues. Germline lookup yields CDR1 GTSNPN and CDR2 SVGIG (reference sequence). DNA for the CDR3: TGTGCCTGGAACTCTAGAAACACCATATATTTT. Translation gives CAWNSRNTIYF.

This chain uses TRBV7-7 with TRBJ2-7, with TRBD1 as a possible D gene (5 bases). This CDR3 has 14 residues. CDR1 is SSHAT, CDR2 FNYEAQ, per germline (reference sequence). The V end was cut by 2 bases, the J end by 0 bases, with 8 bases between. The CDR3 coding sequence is TGTGCCAGCAGCTTAAAGGACACCTCCTACGAGCAGTACTTC. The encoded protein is CASSLKDTSYEQYF.

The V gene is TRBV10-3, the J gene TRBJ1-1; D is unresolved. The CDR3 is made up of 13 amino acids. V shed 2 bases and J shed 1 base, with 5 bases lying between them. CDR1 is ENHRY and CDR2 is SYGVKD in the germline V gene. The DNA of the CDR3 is TGTGCCATCAGTGAGCGGGGGAACACTGAAGCTTTCTTT. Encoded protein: CAISERGNTEAFF.

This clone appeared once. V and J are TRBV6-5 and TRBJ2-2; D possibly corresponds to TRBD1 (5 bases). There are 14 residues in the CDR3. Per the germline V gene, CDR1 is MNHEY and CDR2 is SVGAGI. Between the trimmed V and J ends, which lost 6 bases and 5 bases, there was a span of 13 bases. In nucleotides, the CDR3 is TGTGCCAGCAGCCAGGGAAGGGGAACCGGGGAGCTGTTTTTT. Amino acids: CASSQGRGTGELFF.

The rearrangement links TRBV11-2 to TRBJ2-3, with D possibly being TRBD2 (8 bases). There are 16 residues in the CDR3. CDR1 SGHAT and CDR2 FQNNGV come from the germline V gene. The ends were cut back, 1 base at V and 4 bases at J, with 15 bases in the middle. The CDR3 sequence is CASSLVGSGTADTQYF. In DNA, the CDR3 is TGTGCCAGCAGCTTAGTCGGTAGCGGGACAGCAGATACGCAGTATTTT.

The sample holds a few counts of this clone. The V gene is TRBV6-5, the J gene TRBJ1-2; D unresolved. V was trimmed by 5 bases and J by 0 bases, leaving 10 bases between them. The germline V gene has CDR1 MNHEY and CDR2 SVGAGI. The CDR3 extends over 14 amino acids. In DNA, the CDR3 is TGTGCCAGCAGTGGGCCAGATCCTAACTATGGCTACACCTTC. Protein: CASSGPDPNYGYTF.

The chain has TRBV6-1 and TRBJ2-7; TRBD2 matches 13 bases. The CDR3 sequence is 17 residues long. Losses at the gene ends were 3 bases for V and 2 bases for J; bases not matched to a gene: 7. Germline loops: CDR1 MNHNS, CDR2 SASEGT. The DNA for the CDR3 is TGTGCCAGCAGTGACGGGACTAGCGGGACCTGGACCTACGAGCAGTACTTC. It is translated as CASSDGTSGTWTYEQYF.

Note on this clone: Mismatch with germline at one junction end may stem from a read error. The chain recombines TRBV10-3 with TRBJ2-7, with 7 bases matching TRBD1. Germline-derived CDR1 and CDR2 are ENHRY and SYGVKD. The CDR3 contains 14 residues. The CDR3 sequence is CATSDRPSSSEQYF. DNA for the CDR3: TGTGCCACCTCGGACAGGCCCTCCTCCTCCGAGCAGTACTTC.

The CDR3 DNA is TGTGCCAGCAAAGACGGACACCGTAACTATGGCTACACCTTC. It specifies CASKDGHRNYGYTF. The chain is built from TRBV2 and TRBJ1-2, with D maybe TRBD1 (5 bases). The length of the CDR3 is 14 residues. From germline, CDR1 is SNHLY and CDR2 FYNNEI. V lost 7 bases to trimming and J lost 1 base, with 13 bases between them.

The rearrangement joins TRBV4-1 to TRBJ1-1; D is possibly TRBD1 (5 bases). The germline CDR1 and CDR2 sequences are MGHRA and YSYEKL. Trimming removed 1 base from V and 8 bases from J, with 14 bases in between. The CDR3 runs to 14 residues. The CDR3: CASSQVVVGQEAFF. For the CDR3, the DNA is TGCGCCAGCAGCCAAGTTGTTGTAGGACAAGAAGCTTTCTTT.

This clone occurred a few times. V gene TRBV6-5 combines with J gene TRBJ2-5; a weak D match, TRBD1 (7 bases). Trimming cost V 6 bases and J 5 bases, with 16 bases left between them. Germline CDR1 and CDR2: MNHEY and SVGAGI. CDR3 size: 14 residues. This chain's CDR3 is CASSEEGARETQYF. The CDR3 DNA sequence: TGTGCCAGCAGCGAGGAGGGGGCGCGGGAGACCCAGTACTTC.

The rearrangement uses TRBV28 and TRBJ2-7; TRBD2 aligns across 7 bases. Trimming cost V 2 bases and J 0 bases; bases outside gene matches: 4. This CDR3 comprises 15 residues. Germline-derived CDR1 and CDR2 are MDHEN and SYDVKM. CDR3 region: CASSLGGGGSYEQYF. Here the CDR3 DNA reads TGTGCCAGCAGTTTAGGGGGGGGAGGCTCCTACGAGCAGTACTTC.

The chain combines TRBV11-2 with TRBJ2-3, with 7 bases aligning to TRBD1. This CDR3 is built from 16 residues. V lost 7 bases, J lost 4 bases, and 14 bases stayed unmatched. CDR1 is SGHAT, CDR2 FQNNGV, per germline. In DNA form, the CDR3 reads TGTGCCAGCACCACGTACAGGGGAGTTAGCCCAGATACGCAGTATTTT. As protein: CASTTYRGVSPDTQYF.

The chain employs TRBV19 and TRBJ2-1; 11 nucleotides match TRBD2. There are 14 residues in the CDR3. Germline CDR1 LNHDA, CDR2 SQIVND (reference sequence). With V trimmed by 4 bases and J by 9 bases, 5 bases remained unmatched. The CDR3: CASSSGLAGGEQFF. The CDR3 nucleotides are TGTGCCAGTAGTAGTGGGCTAGCGGGGGGTGAGCAGTTCTTC. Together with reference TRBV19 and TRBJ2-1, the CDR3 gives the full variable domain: DGGITQSPKYLFRKEGQNVTLSCEQNLNHDAMYWYRQDPGQGLRLIYYSQIVNDFQKGDIAEGYSVSREKKESFPLTVTSAQKNPTAFYLCASSSGLAGGEQFFGPGTRLTVL.

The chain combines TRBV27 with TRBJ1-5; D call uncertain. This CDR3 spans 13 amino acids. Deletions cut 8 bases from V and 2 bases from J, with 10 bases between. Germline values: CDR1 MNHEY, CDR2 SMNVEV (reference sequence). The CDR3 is CASAQNGNQPQHF. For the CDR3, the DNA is TGTGCCAGCGCACAAAACGGCAATCAGCCCCAGCATTTT.